The 21 T cell receptor beta chains below all came from one sample that was sequenced in a study of T cell responses to AZD1222 COVID-19 vaccine. The data were produced by immunoSEQ multiplex PCR, yet TCRdb's version contains in-frame clones alone and is incomplete. The table lists about 81,000 clones, 90% to 95% of them singletons. The material was peripheral blood, obtained 28 days after the second AZD1222 dose. The receptors stem from an adult who received the AZD1222 COVID-19 vaccine.

This clone was counted between two and nine times. This chain connects TRBV30 to TRBJ1-4, with D unclear. Germline values: CDR1 GTSNPN, CDR2 SVGIG (reference sequence). This CDR3 has 12 amino acids. V lost 2 bases, J lost 8 bases, and 9 bases lay in between. The CDR3 DNA reads as TGTGCCTGGAGTCAGCTAAGGGAAAAACTGTTTTTT. This translates into CAWSQLREKLFF.

The sample holds a few counts of this clone. The chain couples TRBV19 to TRBJ2-3; 10 bases map to TRBD2. Germline loops: CDR1 LNHDA, CDR2 SQIVND (reference sequence). The CDR3 length is 14 residues. J gave up 2 bases and V 6 bases, and 2 bases lay outside the gene matches. The DNA of the CDR3 is TGTGCCAGTAGGAGCGGGAGGGTCACAGATACGCAGTATTTT. Translating gives CASRSGRVTDTQYF.

This clone was detected only a few times. V and J are TRBV6-6 and TRBJ1-6; perhaps TRBD1 as D (6 bases). Germline V gene sequence: CDR1 MNHNY, CDR2 SVGAGI (reference sequence). Trimming removed 5 bases at V and 11 bases at J, with 16 bases between. This CDR3 has 14 residues. CDR3 DNA sequence: TGTGCCAGCAGTGGGTCCCGGGGGGCTGCACCCCTCCACTTT. This translates into CASSGSRGAAPLHF.

The rearrangement uses TRBV30 and TRBJ1-1, with 7 bases aligning to TRBD1. Trimming cost V 3 bases and J 4 bases; bases outside gene matches: 5. The CDR3 runs to 13 residues. Per germline, CDR1 GTSNPN and CDR2 SVGIG (reference sequence). In DNA, the CDR3 is TGTGCCTGGAGGAGGGGGACAGTCACTGAAGCTTTCTTT. Translation: CAWRRGTVTEAFF.

This clone came up once. V is TRBV19 and J is TRBJ1-1; 7 nucleotides align to TRBD1. Trimming at V came to 5 bases and at J to 1 base, leaving 7 bases not matched to a gene. CDR1 LNHDA and CDR2 SQIVND come from the germline V gene (reference sequence). CDR3 length: 15 residues. CDR3 in amino acids: CASSWSGGSNTEAFF. DNA of the CDR3: TGTGCCAGTAGTTGGTCAGGGGGTTCGAACACTGAAGCTTTCTTT.

CDR3 nucleotides: TGTGCCAGCAGTTTAAGAACAGGGCTGGAGACCCAGTACTTC. Its protein product is CASSLRTGLETQYF. The V and J genes are TRBV27 and TRBJ2-5; perhaps TRBD1 as D (6 bases). Germline CDR1 is MNHEY and CDR2 is SMNVEV (reference sequence). V was trimmed by 2 bases and J by 5 bases, leaving 12 bases between them. The CDR3 totals 14 residues.

The rearrangement uses TRBV11-2 and TRBJ1-1; D gene uncertain. The ends were cut back, 6 bases at V and 4 bases at J, with 12 bases in the middle. Germline V gene data show CDR1 as SGHAT and CDR2 as FQNNGV. The length of the CDR3 is 13 residues. The chain's CDR3 is CASSFGGPTEAFF. The DNA for the CDR3 is TGTGCCAGCAGTTTCGGAGGACCCACTGAAGCTTTCTTT.

The rearrangement links TRBV7-8 to TRBJ2-2, with a tentative D call TRBD1 (5 bases). Germline-derived CDR1 and CDR2 are SGHVS and FQNEAQ. This CDR3 contains 18 residues. V lost 2 bases and J lost 0, with 16 bases in between. CDR3 coding DNA: TGTGCCAGCAGCTTAAGGGGTTTAGATTTCGCGAACACCGGGGAGCTGTTTTTT. Encoded protein: CASSLRGLDFANTGELFF.

This rearrangement joins TRBV11-3 to TRBJ1-1, with 10 bases matching TRBD1. Trimming at V came to 5 bases and at J to 6 bases, leaving 6 bases not matched to a gene. The CDR3 has 14 amino acids. Germline values: CDR1 SGHNT, CDR2 YENEEA. Here the CDR3 reads CASSLDRGSSEAFF. Here the CDR3 DNA reads TGTGCCAGCAGCCTGGACAGGGGGTCCTCTGAAGCTTTCTTT.

This chain uses TRBV5-6 with TRBJ1-1, with TRBD1 identical over 7 bases. This CDR3 has 15 amino acids. Losses at the gene ends were 0 bases for V and 8 bases for J; bases not matched to a gene: 10. Germline V CDR1 and CDR2: SGHDT, YYEEEE. Written as DNA, the CDR3 is TGTGCCAGCAGCTTGGGTAGTCTACAGGGGCAAGAAGCTTTCTTT. This encodes CASSLGSLQGQEAFF.

This clone was recorded once. V is TRBV6-6 and J is TRBJ2-1; a weak D match, TRBD2 (6 bases). The V and J ends lost 0 bases and 1 base respectively, with 10 bases between them. CDR1 and CDR2 from the germline V gene are MNHNY and SVGAGI (reference sequence). The CDR3 runs 16 residues. CDR3: CASSYSSGRSYNEQFF. CDR3 DNA: TGTGCCAGCAGTTACTCGTCAGGGAGGTCCTACAATGAGCAGTTCTTC.

V gene TRBV28 combines with J gene TRBJ1-5; 8 bases agree with TRBD1. V lost 1 base to trimming and J lost 6 bases; unmatched junction nucleotides: 2. This CDR3 is 14 amino acids long. CDR1 and CDR2 from the germline V gene are MDHEN and SYDVKM. The CDR3 DNA sequence: TGTGCCAGCAGTTTATCAGGGGGCGGTCAGCCCCAGCATTTT. This gives the protein CASSLSGGGQPQHF.

The chain has TRBV28 and TRBJ1-1; 7 positions match TRBD1. V lost 6 bases and J lost 3; bases outside the gene matches: 4. The CDR3 totals 13 residues. Germline V gene data show CDR1 as MDHEN and CDR2 as SYDVKM. CDR3 nucleotides: TGTGCCAGCAGACGGGACAGCTACACTGAAGCTTTCTTT. Amino acids: CASRRDSYTEAFF.

This chain joins TRBV10-2 and TRBJ1-4; 8 bases are shared with TRBD1. Germline assignment: CDR1 WSHSY and CDR2 SAAADI. The length of the CDR3 is 16 residues. Germline trimming cut 6 bases from V and 7 bases from J; bases unmatched to any gene: 13. CDR3 loop: CASRVDREQRSEKLFF. CDR3 sequence (DNA): TGCGCCAGCAGGGTGGACAGGGAACAACGTAGTGAAAAACTGTTTTTT.

The chain is built from TRBV12-3 or TRBV12-4 and TRBJ1-5; 7 nucleotides match TRBD1. CDR3 length: 13 amino acids. With V trimmed by 4 bases and J by 7 bases, 4 bases remained unmatched. Here the CDR3 reads CASSWTGGQPQHF. CDR3 DNA sequence: TGTGCCAGCAGTTGGACAGGAGGGCAGCCCCAGCATTTT.

This chain connects TRBV30 to TRBJ2-1, with D perhaps TRBD1 or TRBD2 (5 bases each). The germline gives CDR1 GTSNPN, CDR2 SVGIG (reference sequence). Trimming shortened V by 8 bases and J by 3 bases, and 20 bases separated the two germline ends. The length of the CDR3 is 15 residues. The CDR3, as DNA: TGTGCCAAAGAATCCCACGTTGGGGGCTACAATGAGCAGTTCTTC. Amino acid sequence: CAKESHVGGYNEQFF.

CDR3 nucleotides: TGCGCCAGCAGCTTGGCCCGGGGGGGCCAAGAGACCCAGTACTTC. It codes for CASSLARGGQETQYF. The V and J genes are TRBV5-1 and TRBJ2-5; 8 bases fit TRBD2. Germline assignment: CDR1 SGHRS and CDR2 YFSETQ. The V and J ends lost 0 bases and 1 base, in that order; junction bases with no gene match: 2. The CDR3 length is 15 residues.

The gene calls are TRBV13 and TRBJ1-5; no firm D call. CDR3 length: 14 residues. Trimming stripped 5 bases from V and 7 bases from J, with 15 bases between. From germline, CDR1 is PRHDT and CDR2 FYEKMQ (reference sequence). This CDR3 reads CASSNRALSQPQHF. The CDR3, as DNA: TGTGCCAGCAGCAACCGGGCCCTTTCCCAGCCCCAGCATTTT.

The chain has TRBV2 and TRBJ2-7, with a possible D match to TRBD1 (5 bases). With 9 bases removed from V and 4 bases from J, the gap between germline ends came to 10 bases. Germline V gene sequence: CDR1 SNHLY, CDR2 FYNNEI. CDR3 size: 11 residues. The CDR3 loop reads CASTDSYEQYF. In DNA form, the CDR3 reads TGTGCCAGTACAGACAGTTACGAGCAGTACTTC.

The chain couples TRBV10-3 to TRBJ1-6; 10 bases fit TRBD1. Trimming at V came to 6 bases and at J to 7 bases, leaving 3 bases not matched to a gene. This CDR3 is 14 amino acids long. CDR1 is ENHRY and CDR2 is SYGVKD in the germline V gene. The CDR3 coding sequence is TGTGCCATCAGAGGACAGGGGGTCAATTCACCCCTCCACTTT. Translated, it gives CAIRGQGVNSPLHF.

The chain couples TRBV3-1 (or the pseudogene TRBV3-2) to TRBJ1-3; unclear D gene. Germline CDR1 LGHDT, CDR2 YNNKEL (reference sequence). Between the trimmed V and J ends, which lost 1 base and 5 bases, there was a span of 9 bases. This CDR3 region has 14 residues. DNA for the CDR3: TGTGCCAGCAGCCAAGCGGGGTTTCGAAACACCATATATTTT. This sequence encodes CASSQAGFRNTIYF.